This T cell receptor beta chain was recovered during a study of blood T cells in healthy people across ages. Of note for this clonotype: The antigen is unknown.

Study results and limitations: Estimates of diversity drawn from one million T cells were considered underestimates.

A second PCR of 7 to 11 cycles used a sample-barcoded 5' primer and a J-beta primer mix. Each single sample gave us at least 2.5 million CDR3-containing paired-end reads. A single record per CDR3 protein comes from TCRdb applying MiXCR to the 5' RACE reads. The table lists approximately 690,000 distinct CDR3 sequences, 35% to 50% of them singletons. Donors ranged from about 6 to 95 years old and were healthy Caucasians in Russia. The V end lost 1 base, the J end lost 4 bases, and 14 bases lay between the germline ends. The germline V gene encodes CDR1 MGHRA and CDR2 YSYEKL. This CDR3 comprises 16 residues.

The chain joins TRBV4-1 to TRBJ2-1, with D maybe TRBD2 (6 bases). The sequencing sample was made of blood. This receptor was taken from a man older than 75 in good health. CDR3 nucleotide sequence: TGCGCCAGCAGCCAAGCGTACGGGGGTCTATACAATGAGCAGTTCTTC. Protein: CASSQAYGGLYNEQFF.